This T cell receptor (beta chain) was observed in a study of T-cell memory formation after mild COVID-19. Whole-study context: For the most part, TCR clusters were specific to one donor. General study points: Day 37-peaking second-wave clones had unconfirmed SARS-CoV-2 specificity. Shrinking CD4+ clones were chiefly CM and EM; CD8+ ones were chiefly EMRA.

Trimming cost V 5 bases and J 2 bases; bases outside gene matches: 10. Germline lookup yields CDR1 SEHNR and CDR2 FQNEAQ (reference sequence). This CDR3 contains 17 residues. Notes on this clonotype: Its target is unknown.

It was 5'RACE with constant-segment primers that produced the TCR alpha and TCR beta cDNA libraries, which carried sample barcodes and UMIs. TCRdb re-called the 5' RACE reads through MiXCR, storing one row per CDR3 protein. The data show just over 350,000 distinct CDR3 sequences, roughly 14% seen once. The chain uses TRBV7-9 and TRBJ1-3; the match to TRBD1 covers 9 bases. Input material: PBMCs or a T cell subset sorted from them (not recorded which). The clonotype originates from a man aged 18 to 29 who had mild COVID-19 (a few samples of this study predate the infection). Cell type and time point are not known. The CDR3 region is CASSAGVGDRAGNTIYF. Written as DNA, the CDR3 is TGTGCCAGCAGCGCAGGCGTGGGGGACAGGGCTGGAAACACCATATATTTT. Full variable domain (rest looked up from reference TRBV7-9 and TRBJ1-3): DTGVSQNPRHKITKRGQNVTFRCDPISEHNRLYWYRQTLGQGPEFLTYFQNEAQLEKSRLLSDRFSAERPKGSFSTLEIQRTEQGDSAMYLCASSAGVGDRAGNTIYFGEGSWLTVV.